Sequencing of this T cell receptor beta chain was carried out in a study of T cell responses to AZD1222 COVID-19 vaccine. For this clone: Other DNA sequences in the same sample also yield this CDR3.

Libraries were prepared by immunoSEQ multiplex PCR; TCRdb keeps only in-frame clonotypes and omits some of them. The sample comprises about 150,000 clones, about 93% of which are singletons, and approximately 7% rests with the top ten. This CDR3 spans 13 amino acids. The V end was cut by 1 base, the J end by 1 base, with 4 bases between. Sequences were derived from peripheral blood, sampled 28 days after the second AZD1222 dose. The J gene is TRBJ1-1, the V gene TRBV12-3 or TRBV12-4; D is unresolved. The origin of this receptor is an adult who received the AZD1222 COVID-19 vaccine. CDR3 sequence (DNA): TGTGCCAGCAGTTTAGGTGAGAACACTGAAGCTTTCTTT. Translating it yields CASSLGENTEAFF.